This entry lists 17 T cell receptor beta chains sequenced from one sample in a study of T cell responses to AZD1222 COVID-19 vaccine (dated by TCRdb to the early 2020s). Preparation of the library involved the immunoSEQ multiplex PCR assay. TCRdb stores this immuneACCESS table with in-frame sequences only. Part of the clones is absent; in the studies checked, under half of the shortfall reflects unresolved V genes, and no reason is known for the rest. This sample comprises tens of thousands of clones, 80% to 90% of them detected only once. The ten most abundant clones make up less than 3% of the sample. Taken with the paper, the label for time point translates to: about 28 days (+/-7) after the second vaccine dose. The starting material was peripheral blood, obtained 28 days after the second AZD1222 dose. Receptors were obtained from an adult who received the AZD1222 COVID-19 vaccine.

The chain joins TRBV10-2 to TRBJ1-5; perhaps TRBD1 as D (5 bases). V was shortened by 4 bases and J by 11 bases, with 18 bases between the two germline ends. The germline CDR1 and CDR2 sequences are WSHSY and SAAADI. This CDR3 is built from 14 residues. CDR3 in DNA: TGCGCCAGCAGTGGAATCCGCTCAGGGATCGCCCAGCATTTT. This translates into CASSGIRSGIAQHF.

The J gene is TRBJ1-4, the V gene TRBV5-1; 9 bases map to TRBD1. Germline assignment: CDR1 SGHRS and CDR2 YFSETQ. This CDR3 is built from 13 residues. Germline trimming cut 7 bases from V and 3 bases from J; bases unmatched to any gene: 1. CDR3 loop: CASRQGANEKLFF. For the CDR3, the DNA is TGCGCCAGCCGACAGGGGGCTAATGAAAAACTGTTTTTT. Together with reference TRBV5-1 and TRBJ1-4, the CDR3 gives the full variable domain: KAGVTQTPRYLIKTRGQQVTLSCSPISGHRSVSWYQQTPGQGLQFLFEYFSETQRNKGNFPGRFSGRQFSNSRSEMNVSTLELGDSALYLCASRQGANEKLFFGSGTQLSVL.

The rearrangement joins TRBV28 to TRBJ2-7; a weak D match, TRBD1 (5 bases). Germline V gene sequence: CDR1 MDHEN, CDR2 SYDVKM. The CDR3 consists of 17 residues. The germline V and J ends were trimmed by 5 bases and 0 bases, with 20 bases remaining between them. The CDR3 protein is CASSPPLGQLSSYEQYF. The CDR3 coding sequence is TGTGCCAGCAGTCCCCCCTTGGGGCAGCTAAGCTCCTACGAGCAGTACTTC.

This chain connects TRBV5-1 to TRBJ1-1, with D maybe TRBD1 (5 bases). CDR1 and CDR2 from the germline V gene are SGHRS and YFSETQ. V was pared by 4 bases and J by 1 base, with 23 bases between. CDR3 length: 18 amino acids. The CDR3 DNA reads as TGCGCCAGCAGCGGGGGTCTATTCCCACAAGGGGAGAACACTGAAGCTTTCTTT. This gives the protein CASSGGLFPQGENTEAFF.

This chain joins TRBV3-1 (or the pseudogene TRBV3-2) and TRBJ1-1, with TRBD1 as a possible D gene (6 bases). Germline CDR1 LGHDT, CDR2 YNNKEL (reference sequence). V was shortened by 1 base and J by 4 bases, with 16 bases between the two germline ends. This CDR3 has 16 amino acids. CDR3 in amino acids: CASSQAWQGRSTEAFF. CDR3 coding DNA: TGTGCCAGCAGCCAAGCGTGGCAGGGGCGAAGCACTGAAGCTTTCTTT.

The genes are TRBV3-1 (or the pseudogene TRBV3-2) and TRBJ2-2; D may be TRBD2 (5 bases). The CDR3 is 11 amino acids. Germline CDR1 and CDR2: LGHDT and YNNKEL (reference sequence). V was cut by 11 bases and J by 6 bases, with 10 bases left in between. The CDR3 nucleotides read TGTGCCGGTAGCGAGGCCGGGGAGCTGTTTTTT. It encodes CAGSEAGELFF.

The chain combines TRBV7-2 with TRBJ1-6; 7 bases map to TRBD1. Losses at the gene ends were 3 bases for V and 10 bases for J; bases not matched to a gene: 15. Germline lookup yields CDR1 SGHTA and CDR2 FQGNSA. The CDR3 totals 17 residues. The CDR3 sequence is CASSFPERQGRRSPLHF. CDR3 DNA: TGTGCCAGCAGCTTCCCCGAAAGACAGGGAAGGAGGTCACCCCTCCACTTT.

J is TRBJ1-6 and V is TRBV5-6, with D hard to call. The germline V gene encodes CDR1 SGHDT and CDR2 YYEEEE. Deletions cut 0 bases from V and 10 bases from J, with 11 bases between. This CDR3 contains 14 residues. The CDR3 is CASSLGHAGSPLHF. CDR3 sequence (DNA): TGTGCCAGCAGCTTGGGGCACGCCGGGTCACCCCTCCACTTT.

CDR3 region: CASSPPGLAGGHGGELFF. CDR3 bases: TGTGCCAGCAGCCCCCCCGGACTAGCGGGGGGGCATGGCGGGGAGCTGTTTTTT. The chain has TRBV7-9 and TRBJ2-2; 15 bases align to TRBD2. CDR3 length: 18 residues. J gave up 7 bases and V 5 bases, and 11 bases lay outside the gene matches. Germline V CDR1 and CDR2: SEHNR, FQNEAQ (reference sequence).

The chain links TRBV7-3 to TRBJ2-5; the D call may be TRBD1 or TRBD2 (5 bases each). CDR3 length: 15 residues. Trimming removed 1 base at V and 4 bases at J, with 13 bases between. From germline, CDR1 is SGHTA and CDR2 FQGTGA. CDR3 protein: CASSLNGAGTETQYF. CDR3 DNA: TGTGCCAGCAGCTTAAATGGTGCAGGGACAGAGACCCAGTACTTC.

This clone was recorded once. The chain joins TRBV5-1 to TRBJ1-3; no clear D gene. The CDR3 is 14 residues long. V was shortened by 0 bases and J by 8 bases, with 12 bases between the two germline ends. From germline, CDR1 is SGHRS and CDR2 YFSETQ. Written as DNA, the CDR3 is TGCGCCAGCAGCTTGGTCCGGGAAAGAGACACCATATATTTT. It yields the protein CASSLVRERDTIYF.

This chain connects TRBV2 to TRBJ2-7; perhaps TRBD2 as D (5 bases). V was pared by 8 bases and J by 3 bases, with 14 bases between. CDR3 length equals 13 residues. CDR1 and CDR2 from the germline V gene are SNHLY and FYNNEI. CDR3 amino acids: CASRRGSNYEQYF. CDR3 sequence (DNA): TGTGCCAGCCGGCGAGGGAGTAACTACGAGCAGTACTTC.

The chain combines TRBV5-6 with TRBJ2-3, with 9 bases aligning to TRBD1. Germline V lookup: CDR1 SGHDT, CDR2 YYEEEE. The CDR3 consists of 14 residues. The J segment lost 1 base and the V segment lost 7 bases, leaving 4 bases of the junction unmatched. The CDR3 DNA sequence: TGTGCCAGCTTGGGGGACAGGGGCACAGATACGCAGTATTTT. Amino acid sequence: CASLGDRGTDTQYF.

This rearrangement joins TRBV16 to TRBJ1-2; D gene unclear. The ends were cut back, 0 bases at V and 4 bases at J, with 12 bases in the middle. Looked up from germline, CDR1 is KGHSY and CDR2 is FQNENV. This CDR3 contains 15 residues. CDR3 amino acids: CASSQSRPISYGYTF. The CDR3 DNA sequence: TGTGCCAGCAGCCAATCGAGACCAATCTCCTATGGCTACACCTTC. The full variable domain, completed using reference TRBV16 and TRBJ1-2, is GEEVAQTPKHLVRGEGQKAKLYCAPIKGHSYVFWYQQVLKNEFKFLISFQNENVFDETGMPKERFSAKCLPNSPCSLEIQATKLEDSAVYFCASSQSRPISYGYTFGSGTRLTVV.

DNA for the CDR3: TGTGCCAGCAGACCACAGGGGGCACGTGAGCAGTACTTC. This encodes CASRPQGAREQYF. This chain joins TRBV7-2 and TRBJ2-7, with TRBD1 matching 9 bases. V lost 6 bases to trimming and J lost 7 bases; unmatched junction nucleotides: 7. This CDR3 spans 13 amino acids. From germline, CDR1 is SGHTA and CDR2 FQGNSA.

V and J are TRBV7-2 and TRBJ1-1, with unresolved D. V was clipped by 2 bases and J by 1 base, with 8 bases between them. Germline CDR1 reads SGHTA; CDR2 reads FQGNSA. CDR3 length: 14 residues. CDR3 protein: CASSLYQANTEAFF. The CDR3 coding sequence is TGTGCCAGCAGCTTATACCAGGCGAACACTGAAGCTTTCTTT.

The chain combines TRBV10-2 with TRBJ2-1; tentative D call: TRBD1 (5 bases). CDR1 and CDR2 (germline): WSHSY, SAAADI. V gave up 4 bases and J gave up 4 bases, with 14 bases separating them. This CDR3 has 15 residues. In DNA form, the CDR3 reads TGCGCCAGCAGTGCAGGGTCCTTGGAGTACAATGAGCAGTTCTTC. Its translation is CASSAGSLEYNEQFF.